The T cell receptor beta chain described here comes from a study of radiation and T cells in renal cell carcinoma. Stated time point: baseline pretreatment blood. Noted treatment: 15 Gy SBRT to primary tumor, nephrectomy 4 weeks later. V was pared by 2 bases and J by 5 bases, with 16 bases between. Per germline, CDR1 SGHRS and CDR2 YFSETQ. This CDR3 contains 15 residues. Sequencing was performed with immunoSEQ multiplex PCR; in TCRdb, only in-frame clones are kept and a portion is missing. Of tens of thousands of clones in the sample, about 80% were seen once. The rearrangement joins TRBV5-1 to TRBJ2-5; no firm D call. The sequence derives from a man aged 60-69 years with renal cell carcinoma. Here the sequenced sample was blood, taken from a patient whose treatment included radiotherapy and nephrectomy. For the CDR3, the DNA is TGCGCCAGCAGCTTTTTGCCTCCCCCCGGGGAGACCCAGTACTTC. This gives the protein CASSFLPPPGETQYF.